This T cell receptor beta chain was sequenced during a study of blood T cells in healthy people across ages. General observations from the study: Possibly, changes in expanded clonotypes were confounded because donor CMV status was unknown.

Together with a sample-barcoded 5' primer, a J-beta primer mix was included in a second PCR lasting about 7 to 12 cycles. Tagging of each cDNA molecule was performed by a template-switch adaptor with 12 random nucleotides. TCRdb used MiXCR to reprocess the 5' RACE reads, holding one entry per CDR3 protein. Of 780,000 or so distinct CDR3 sequences listed, 45% to 70% are singletons. A note on this clonotype: Its cognate antigen is unknown.

The CDR3 totals 13 residues. V trimming: 1 base; J trimming: 11 bases; junction bases outside the gene matches: 4. The germline V gene has CDR1 MGHRA and CDR2 YSYEKL. The genes are TRBV4-1 and TRBJ1-1; 10 bases line up with TRBD1. This clonotype originated in a man in his forties or fifties in good health. Input material: blood. CDR3 in DNA: TGCGCCAGCAGCCAAGTCCGGGACAGGGGTGCTTTCTTT. The encoded protein is CASSQVRDRGAFF.